These T cell receptor beta chains were read from a single sample in a study of T-cell memory formation after mild COVID-19. Using its own MiXCR run on the 5' RACE reads, TCRdb lists one record per CDR3 protein. The sample yields hundreds of thousands of distinct CDR3 sequences, approximately 16% seen once. Sequenced: PBMCs or a T cell subset sorted from them (not recorded which). These receptors originate from a man aged 18 to 30 who had mild COVID-19 (a few samples of this study predate the infection). Cell type and time point are not known. CDR3s include the opening cysteine and the closing phenylalanine or tryptophan. Fields, in order: D gene, clone size, J gene, V gene, CDR3 protein, CDR3 DNA. The D gene is left open where the match is weak. Clone size appears in some rows only: once, few, many, or a class for an expanded clone.

d_gene: .
abundance: .
j_gene: TRBJ2-7
v_gene: TRBV20-1
CDR3aa: CSARDLKGVAYEQYF
CDR3nt: TGCAGTGCTAGAGATCTAAAGGGGGTCGCCTACGAGCAGTACTTC

d_gene: TRBD1
abundance: .
j_gene: TRBJ2-3
v_gene: TRBV24-1
CDR3aa: CAVEGASTDTQYF
CDR3nt: TGTGCCGTCGAGGGGGCGAGCACAGATACGCAGTATTTT

d_gene: .
abundance: .
j_gene: TRBJ1-3
v_gene: TRBV4-3
CDR3aa: CASSQGPPRGSGNTIYF
CDR3nt: TGCGCCAGCAGCCAAGGTCCCCCAAGGGGGTCTGGAAACACCATATATTTT

d_gene: TRBD2
abundance: .
j_gene: TRBJ2-5
v_gene: TRBV4-3
CDR3aa: CASSQDLGRGASGETQYF
CDR3nt: TGCGCCAGCAGCCAAGATCTCGGGCGGGGGGCGTCCGGAGAGACCCAGTACTTC

d_gene: .
abundance: many
j_gene: TRBJ2-2
v_gene: TRBV2
CDR3aa: CASRQRLGRNTGELFF
CDR3nt: TGTGCCAGCAGGCAGCGTTTGGGTAGGAACACCGGGGAGCTGTTTTTT

d_gene: .
abundance: .
j_gene: TRBJ1-6
v_gene: TRBV7-2
CDR3aa: CASSAYGLTALHF
CDR3nt: TGTGCCAGCAGCGCGTACGGACTTACAGCCCTCCACTTT

d_gene: TRBD1
abundance: many
j_gene: TRBJ1-2
v_gene: TRBV3-1
CDR3aa: CASSEQGNGYTF
CDR3nt: TGTGCCAGCAGCGAACAGGGGAATGGCTACACCTTC

d_gene: .
abundance: few
j_gene: TRBJ1-1
v_gene: TRBV5-6
CDR3aa: CASSRTGKSTEAFF
CDR3nt: TGTGCCAGCAGCCGAACAGGGAAAAGCACTGAAGCTTTCTTT

d_gene: .
abundance: .
j_gene: TRBJ1-2
v_gene: TRBV6-5
CDR3aa: CASSYQGQGYTF
CDR3nt: TGTGCCAGCAGTTACCAGGGTCAGGGCTACACCTTC

d_gene: .
abundance: .
j_gene: TRBJ2-5
v_gene: TRBV3-1
CDR3aa: CASGYWRETQYF
CDR3nt: TGTGCCAGCGGCTACTGGAGGGAGACCCAGTACTTC

d_gene: TRBD1
abundance: .
j_gene: TRBJ1-2
v_gene: TRBV7-2
CDR3aa: CASSPGTGGHGYTF
CDR3nt: TGTGCCAGCAGCCCAGGGACAGGGGGTCATGGCTACACCTTC

d_gene: .
abundance: .
j_gene: TRBJ2-7
v_gene: TRBV4-2
CDR3aa: CASSQESWTYEQYF
CDR3nt: TGTGCCAGCAGCCAGGAGAGTTGGACCTACGAGCAGTACTTC

d_gene: TRBD2
abundance: .
j_gene: TRBJ2-3
v_gene: TRBV12-3/TRBV12-4
CDR3aa: CASGPSGGRVDTQYF
CDR3nt: TGTGCCAGCGGACCCAGCGGGGGTAGGGTAGATACGCAGTATTTT

d_gene: .
abundance: .
j_gene: TRBJ1-1
v_gene: TRBV5-1
CDR3aa: CASSPAGGQAEAFF
CDR3nt: TGCGCCAGCAGCCCGGCTGGGGGGCAAGCTGAAGCTTTCTTT

d_gene: .
abundance: .
j_gene: TRBJ2-1
v_gene: TRBV2
CDR3aa: CASSDGLSSYNEQFF
CDR3nt: TGTGCCAGCAGTGACGGACTCAGCTCCTACAATGAGCAGTTCTTC

d_gene: .
abundance: .
j_gene: TRBJ1-1
v_gene: TRBV7-3
CDR3aa: CASSFDRSTEAFF
CDR3nt: TGTGCCAGCAGTTTCGACAGAAGCACTGAAGCTTTCTTT

d_gene: .
abundance: few
j_gene: TRBJ2-1
v_gene: TRBV7-2
CDR3aa: CASSPGGGTYNEQFF
CDR3nt: TGTGCCAGCAGCCCAGGAGGGGGCACCTACAATGAGCAGTTCTTC